This T cell receptor beta chain originates from a study of cytomegalovirus exposure and HLA in healthy donors. CDR3 length equals 16 residues. Germline lookup yields CDR1 SGHRS and CDR2 YFSETQ. J was trimmed by 3 bases and V by 2 bases; bases with no gene match: 9. Primers: 60 Vbeta forward and 13 Jbeta reverse. Generated by immunoSEQ multiplex PCR, the TCRdb table keeps only in-frame clones and is missing some. The table lists roughly 100,000 clones, 65% to 80% of them singletons. For this clone: The antigen remains undetermined.

General observations from the study: Analysis performed later found roughly 18,000 TCR beta sequences associated with HLA alleles at 0.05 false discovery rate. Within the data, a cluster of highly shared sequence variants was likely a sequencing artifact.

The gene calls are TRBV5-1 and TRBJ2-7; 9 bases agree with TRBD1. This sequence originates from a male donor in good health and CMV-seronegative. The specimen sequenced was PBMCs. The CDR3 region has the DNA TGCGCCAGCAGCTTTGGTGGCACAGGGGGCGGCTACGAGCAGTACTTC. It specifies CASSFGGTGGGYEQYF.